The 23 T cell receptor beta chains below all came from one sample that was sequenced in a study of neoadjuvant anti-PD-1 for oral cavity cancer. Time point reported: after neoadjuvant nivolumab, at surgical resection. TCRdb's table, derived via immunoSEQ multiplex PCR, lists solely in-frame clones and lacks some. The profile covers under 25,000 clones, with about 26% appearing a single time and roughly 15% taken by the ten largest. Material: tumor tissue, obtained after nivolumab (anti-PD-1) treatment. These receptors were obtained from a person aged 35-79 years with oral cavity squamous cell carcinoma.

The J gene is TRBJ1-1, the V gene TRBV9, with TRBD1 identical over 10 bases. The trim removed 3 bases at V and 1 base at J, leaving 0 bases unmatched. The germline V gene encodes CDR1 SGDLS and CDR2 YYNGEE. This CDR3 is 14 amino acids long. CDR3 DNA sequence: TGTGCCAGCAGCGGGGACAGGGGGAACACTGAAGCTTTCTTT. It encodes CASSGDRGNTEAFF.

This clone was observed once. The genes are TRBV2 and TRBJ1-4; no firm D call. The V end lost 6 bases, the J end lost 4 bases, and 15 bases lay between the germline ends. The CDR3 consists of 15 residues. Germline assignment: CDR1 SNHLY and CDR2 FYNNEI. CDR3 nucleotides: TGTGCCAGCAGACCTTCGGGAGGAGATAATGAAAAACTGTTTTTT. It specifies CASRPSGGDNEKLFF.

V gene TRBV9 combines with J gene TRBJ2-2; no reliable D call. Trimming stripped 2 bases from V and 5 bases from J, with 7 bases between. CDR1 and CDR2 (germline): SGDLS, YYNGEE. The CDR3 runs 13 residues. CDR3 sequence (DNA): TGTGCCAGCAGCGTCACTCTTACCGGGGAGCTGTTTTTT. This codes for CASSVTLTGELFF.

This clone came up a few times. The J gene is TRBJ1-1, the V gene TRBV28; D not resolved. There are 13 residues in the CDR3. Trimming stripped 2 bases from V and 4 bases from J, with 8 bases between. The germline gives CDR1 MDHEN, CDR2 SYDVKM. This CDR3 reads CASSLTQSTEAFF. The CDR3, as DNA: TGTGCCAGCAGTTTAACCCAGAGCACTGAAGCTTTCTTT.

The chain is built from TRBV7-9 and TRBJ1-1, with D possibly being TRBD1 (6 bases). The CDR3 has 17 amino acids. Trimming pared 10 bases from V and 0 bases from J, leaving 24 bases between. CDR1 and CDR2 from the germline V gene are SEHNR and FQNEAQ (reference sequence). CDR3 sequence reads: CATPLKGGSGMNTEAFF. The DNA for the CDR3 is TGTGCCACCCCTTTAAAAGGGGGTTCGGGCATGAACACTGAAGCTTTCTTT.

This chain's CDR3 is CSEFRGGYTF. The CDR3, as DNA: TGCAGTGAGTTCCGTGGTGGCTACACCTTC. This chain links TRBV20-1 with TRBJ1-2; D ambiguous. Germline-derived CDR1 and CDR2 are DFQATT and SNEGSKA (reference sequence). Trimming removed 7 bases from V and 7 bases from J, with 10 bases in between. The CDR3 spans 10 residues.

This clone was seen a few times. The V call is TRBV6-1, the J call TRBJ1-4, with D possibly matching TRBD1 (5 bases). CDR3 length: 13 residues. CDR1 MNHNS and CDR2 SASEGT come from the germline V gene. Deletions cut 6 bases from V and 4 bases from J, with 9 bases between. CDR3 sequence reads: CASSRGNNEKLFF. The DNA for the CDR3 is TGTGCCAGCAGCCGGGGGAATAATGAAAAACTGTTTTTT.

This chain uses TRBV5-1 with TRBJ2-3; no firm D call. Trimming took off 0 bases at V and 6 bases at J, with 14 bases between the two ends. The CDR3 contains 15 residues. Germline lookup yields CDR1 SGHRS and CDR2 YFSETQ. CDR3 DNA: TGCGCCAGCAGCTTGGACTCCCGGCAAGGTGATACGCAGTATTTT. Amino acid sequence: CASSLDSRQGDTQYF.

This rearrangement joins TRBV19 to TRBJ1-1; no reliable D call. CDR1 and CDR2 from the germline V gene are LNHDA and SQIVND (reference sequence). V gave up 5 bases and J gave up 4 bases, with 11 bases separating them. The CDR3 contains 13 residues. CDR3 nucleotide sequence: TGTGCCAGTAGTGTGGTTGGGTTCACTGAAGCTTTCTTT. Encoded protein: CASSVVGFTEAFF. Full variable domain (rest looked up from reference TRBV19 and TRBJ1-1): DGGITQSPKYLFRKEGQNVTLSCEQNLNHDAMYWYRQDPGQGLRLIYYSQIVNDFQKGDIAEGYSVSREKKESFPLTVTSAQKNPTAFYLCASSVVGFTEAFFGQGTRLTVV.

J is TRBJ1-1 and V is TRBV11-2; weak D call: TRBD1 (6 bases). Germline values: CDR1 SGHAT, CDR2 FQNNGV. Trimming removed 8 bases from V and 1 base from J, with 14 bases in between. This CDR3 has 14 amino acids. The CDR3 DNA is TGTGCCAGCTTACCAGGGGACCAGAACACTGAAGCTTTCTTT. Amino acid sequence: CASLPGDQNTEAFF.

The chain couples TRBV2 to TRBJ2-2; D unresolved. Looked up from germline, CDR1 is SNHLY and CDR2 is FYNNEI. This CDR3 has 16 amino acids. V shed 3 bases and J shed 5 bases, with 16 bases lying between them. The DNA for the CDR3 is TGTGCCAGCAGTGAGTACACCCCCGCTCAGACCGGGGAGCTGTTTTTT. Translating it yields CASSEYTPAQTGELFF.

V is TRBV11-2 and J is TRBJ1-6, with 7 bases matching TRBD1. Trimming cost V 3 bases and J 5 bases; bases outside gene matches: 4. The germline gives CDR1 SGHAT, CDR2 FQNNGV. The CDR3 loop spans 15 amino acids. The CDR3 coding sequence is TGTGCCAGCAGCTTCATGGGACAGAATAATTCACCCCTCCACTTT. This gives the protein CASSFMGQNNSPLHF. Drawing the rest from reference TRBV11-2 and TRBJ1-6, the complete variable domain is EAGVAQSPRYKIIEKRQSVAFWCNPISGHATLYWYQQILGQGPKLLIQFQNNGVVDDSQLPKDRFSAERLKGVDSTLKIQPAKLEDSAVYLCASSFMGQNNSPLHFGNGTRLTVT.

V gene TRBV9 combines with J gene TRBJ1-2; D is unclear. The V and J ends lost 0 bases and 0 bases respectively, with 6 bases between them. There are 14 residues in the CDR3. Per the germline V gene, CDR1 is SGDLS and CDR2 is YYNGEE. CDR3 protein: CASSVGSTNYGYTF. CDR3 sequence (DNA): TGTGCCAGCAGCGTAGGCAGTACTAACTATGGCTACACCTTC. The full variable domain, completed using reference TRBV9 and TRBJ1-2, is DSGVTQTPKHLITATGQRVTLRCSPRSGDLSVYWYQQSLDQGLQFLIQYYNGEERAKGNILERFSAQQFPDLHSELNLSSLELGDSALYFCASSVGSTNYGYTFGSGTRLTVV.

This clone was seen more than once but under ten times. The junction and the germline gene differ at one end; a read error may be behind it. The gene calls are TRBV15 and TRBJ2-2, with D unresolved. The CDR3 has 15 residues. Looked up from germline, CDR1 is LNHNV and CDR2 is YYDKDF (reference sequence). In DNA form, the CDR3 reads TGTGCCACCAGCAGGGACCTCAGGAACGCCGGGGAGCTGTTTTTT. Translation: CATSRDLRNAGELFF.

The chain combines TRBV15 with TRBJ2-7; D not certain. V dropped 1 base and J dropped 0 bases, with 10 bases sitting between them. This CDR3 region has 15 residues. Per germline, CDR1 LNHNV and CDR2 YYDKDF (reference sequence). This CDR3 reads CATSRVSDASYEQYF. In DNA form, the CDR3 reads TGTGCCACCAGCAGAGTGTCGGACGCCTCCTACGAGCAGTACTTC.

This clone was detected a few times. The V call is TRBV7-8, the J call TRBJ1-5; D remains unclear. V shed 0 bases and J shed 0 bases, with 15 bases lying between them. Germline V gives CDR1 SGHVS, CDR2 FQNEAQ. The CDR3 totals 18 residues. Here the CDR3 reads CASSLAFAGGISNQPQHF. CDR3 in DNA: TGTGCCAGCAGCTTAGCGTTTGCGGGCGGAATTAGCAATCAGCCCCAGCATTTT.

This clone was seen a single time. V and J are TRBV6-5 and TRBJ1-3; D possibly corresponds to TRBD1 (5 bases). V was pared by 2 bases and J by 4 bases, with 15 bases between. CDR1 and CDR2 from the germline V gene are MNHEY and SVGAGI. The CDR3 runs to 16 residues. CDR3 nucleotide sequence: TGTGCCAGCAGTTACGGGGGAAATTTGCGAGGAAACACCATATATTTT. As protein: CASSYGGNLRGNTIYF.

This sequence joins TRBV11-1 and TRBJ1-1; D might be TRBD1 (5 bases). V dropped 1 base and J dropped 5 bases, with 8 bases sitting between them. The CDR3 spans 13 residues. Germline CDR1 and CDR2: SGHAT and FQDESV (reference sequence). The CDR3 spells CASSLDGGTEAFF. Here the CDR3 DNA reads TGTGCCAGCAGCTTAGATGGGGGGACTGAAGCTTTCTTT.

The chain is built from TRBV5-4 and TRBJ2-2; TRBD2 might be the D (5 bases). Trimming removed 0 bases at V and 7 bases at J, with 16 bases between. Germline-derived CDR1 and CDR2 are SGHNT and YYREEE (reference sequence). The CDR3 length is 16 residues. The CDR3 coding sequence is TGTGCCAGCAGCTTGGCCGGGGTGCTCGGCGGCGGGGAGCTGTTTTTT. Protein sequence: CASSLAGVLGGGELFF.

The chain links TRBV27 to TRBJ1-6; D possibly corresponds to TRBD1 (5 bases). Trimming cost V 6 bases and J 0 bases, with 12 bases left between them. CDR3 size: 16 residues. The germline CDR1 and CDR2 sequences are MNHEY and SMNVEV (reference sequence). CDR3 DNA sequence: TGTGCCAGCAGATCAACGGACATCTCCTATAATTCACCCCTCCACTTT. It translates to CASRSTDISYNSPLHF.

By share, this clone ranks as large (0.1 to 1%). The chain carries TRBV9 and TRBJ1-2; D call uncertain. The germline V gene encodes CDR1 SGDLS and CDR2 YYNGEE. The CDR3 is 15 amino acids. Trimming took off 3 bases at V and 4 bases at J, with 16 bases between the two ends. The DNA of the CDR3 is TGTGCCAGCAGCGCGGAATCGTCAGGATCCTATGGCTACACCTTC. It yields the protein CASSAESSGSYGYTF. Based on the CDR3 plus reference TRBV9 and TRBJ1-2, the full variable domain is DSGVTQTPKHLITATGQRVTLRCSPRSGDLSVYWYQQSLDQGLQFLIQYYNGEERAKGNILERFSAQQFPDLHSELNLSSLELGDSALYFCASSAESSGSYGYTFGSGTRLTVV.

The chain recombines TRBV10-3 with TRBJ2-7; 8 bases map to TRBD2. V shed 6 bases, J shed 6 bases, and the junction held 4 bases outside the gene matches. The CDR3 loop spans 12 amino acids. CDR1 is ENHRY, CDR2 SYGVKD, per germline. The chain's CDR3 is CAIRTSGGEQYF. The CDR3 DNA reads TGTGCCATCAGAACTAGCGGAGGCGAGCAGTACTTC.

This chain links TRBV5-4 with TRBJ2-7; TRBD1 matches 8 bases. This CDR3 contains 13 residues. The V and J ends lost 5 bases and 6 bases, in that order; junction bases with no gene match: 7. Germline V gene lookup returns CDR1 SGHNT and CDR2 YYREEE (reference sequence). The CDR3 DNA reads as TGTGCCAGCAGTCGGACAGGGTTTCTCGAGCAGTACTTC. The encoded protein is CASSRTGFLEQYF.